The clone carrying this TCR beta chain was seen repeatedly, ten times or more. Its antigen is not identified. From RNA transcripts, TCR beta CDR3 regions were amplified. The HTBI primer set was used in a first-round RT-PCR of the TCR CDR3. TCRdb reprocessed the multiplex PCR reads via MiXCR and lists one record per CDR3 protein. There are roughly 380,000 distinct CDR3 sequences in the sample; roughly an eighth occur only once, and 5.3% lies in the top ten. These data are taken from a study of T cells in Graves' hyperthyroidism and ophthalmopathy. Points from the study as a whole: Blood shared most expanded thyroid clonotypes above 0.001.

J was trimmed by 1 base and V by 5 bases; bases with no gene match: 9. Germline CDR1 is MNHEY and CDR2 is SMNVEV (reference sequence). CDR3 size: 17 residues. Sequencing used blood. V is TRBV27 and J is TRBJ2-1; TRBD1 aligns across 9 bases. The origin of this receptor is a woman aged 18-29 years with Graves' hyperthyroidism. CDR3 bases: TGTGCCAGCAGTCAAATCTCCGGGACAGGGTCCTACAATGAGCAGTTCTTC. It is translated as CASSQISGTGSYNEQFF.